These 2 T cell receptor beta chains came from one sample sequenced in a study of blood T cell repertoires in COVID-19. Method: immunoSEQ multiplex PCR; TCRdb's copy keeps in-frame clones and lacks some. The sample carries 130,000 or so clones, roughly 80% recorded once. Sequencing was done on a sample of peripheral blood. Receptors were obtained from a human donor in a cohort sampled during active COVID-19.

The V and J genes are TRBV30 and TRBJ2-7, with 8 positions matching TRBD2. V was clipped by 2 bases and J by 5 bases; unmatched bases: 11. This CDR3 contains 15 residues. Germline loops: CDR1 GTSNPN, CDR2 SVGIG (reference sequence). CDR3 amino acids: CAWSPGSGSIDEQYF. Here the CDR3 DNA reads TGTGCCTGGAGTCCTGGGAGCGGGAGTATCGACGAGCAGTACTTC.

The chain has TRBV4-1 and TRBJ1-5, with unresolved D. V was shortened by 0 bases and J by 5 bases, with 14 bases between the two germline ends. Germline values: CDR1 MGHRA, CDR2 YSYEKL. The CDR3 has 16 amino acids. CDR3 amino acids: CASSQEGGSTYQPQHF. In nucleotides, the CDR3 is TGCGCCAGCAGCCAAGAAGGAGGCAGTACCTATCAGCCCCAGCATTTT.